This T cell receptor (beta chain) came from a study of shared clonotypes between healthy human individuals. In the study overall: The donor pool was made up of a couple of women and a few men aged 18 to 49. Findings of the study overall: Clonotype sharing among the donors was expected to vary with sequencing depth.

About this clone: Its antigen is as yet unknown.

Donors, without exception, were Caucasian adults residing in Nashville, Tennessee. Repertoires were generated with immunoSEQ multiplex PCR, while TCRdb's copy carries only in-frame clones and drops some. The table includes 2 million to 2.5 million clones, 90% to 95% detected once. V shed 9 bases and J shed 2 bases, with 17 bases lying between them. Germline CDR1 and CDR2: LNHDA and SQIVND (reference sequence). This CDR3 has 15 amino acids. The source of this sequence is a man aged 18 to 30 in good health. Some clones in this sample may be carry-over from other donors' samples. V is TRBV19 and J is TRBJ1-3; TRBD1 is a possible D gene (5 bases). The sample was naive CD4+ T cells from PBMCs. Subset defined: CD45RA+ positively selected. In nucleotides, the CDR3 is TGTGCCAGCAAGGTTACCGGGGGAACTGGAAACACCATATATTTT. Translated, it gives CASKVTGGTGNTIYF.